Below are 29 T cell receptor beta chains sequenced from a single sample in a study of CXCR3-negative and CXCR3-positive naive CD8 T cells. The TRB cDNA libraries were prepared by 5' RACE with UMI labels. TCRdb derives one entry per CDR3 protein from the 5' RACE reads, leaving out DNA. The listing contains some 140,000 distinct CDR3 sequences. Broader study findings: Comparison of naive cells showed more hydrophobic TRB CDR3s in CXCR3-positive than in CXCR3-negative naive cells.

No antigen has been identified for these receptors. Sequencing input: naive CXCR3+ CD8+ T cells from blood. Subset of the sample: CD45RO-CCR7+CD27+CD95- naive CD8+ T cells expressing CXCR3 (TNR3+). All receptors come from a human donor in good health. Some clones in this sample may be carry-over from other donors' samples.

This chain uses TRBV15 with TRBJ1-2; the TCRdb D gene call, TRBD1, has no DNA to confirm it. The length of the CDR3 is 14 residues. CDR1 is LNHNV and CDR2 is YYDKDF in the germline V gene (reference sequence). The CDR3 protein is CATSSGNYNYGYTF.

This chain uses TRBV29-1 with TRBJ2-5. The CDR3 totals 13 residues. Germline CDR1 SQVTM, CDR2 ANQGSEA. CDR3 protein: CSAAEAYQETQYF.

CDR3 region: CASSLAAGGGNEQFF. The chain recombines TRBV7-6 with TRBJ2-1; TCRdb reports TRBD2, a call that lacks DNA to check it against. This CDR3 comprises 15 residues. The V gene's germline CDR1 is SGHVS and CDR2 FNYEAQ.

The chain carries TRBV11-2 and TRBJ2-7; the D gene TCRdb calls, TRBD1, cannot be checked with no DNA. The germline gives CDR1 SGHAT, CDR2 FQNNGV. The CDR3 spans 15 residues. CDR3 sequence: CASSLTRGFTYEQYF.

This chain connects TRBV25-1 to TRBJ2-1; TCRdb proposes TRBD1, but this gene call is untestable without DNA. Germline CDR1 MGHDK, CDR2 SYGVNS. The CDR3 length is 16 residues. CDR3 sequence reads: CASSGSGDRDYNEQFF.

The chain links TRBV19 to TRBJ2-7. CDR3 length: 13 residues. Germline V gives CDR1 LNHDA, CDR2 SQIVND (reference sequence). The chain's CDR3 is CASSDFQQREQYF.

The chain has TRBV9 and TRBJ2-1. CDR3 length: 15 residues. The germline V gene has CDR1 SGDLS and CDR2 YYNGEE. The CDR3 sequence: CASSVGQNSYNEQFF. Variable domain in full (rest from reference TRBV9 and TRBJ2-1): DSGVTQTPKHLITATGQRVTLRCSPRSGDLSVYWYQQSLDQGLQFLIQYYNGEERAKGNILERFSAQQFPDLHSELNLSSLELGDSALYFCASSVGQNSYNEQFFGPGTRLTVL.

The V gene is TRBV19, the J gene TRBJ1-5; absent DNA, TCRdb's TRBD1 call cannot be checked. CDR1 is LNHDA and CDR2 is SQIVND in the germline V gene (reference sequence). There are 17 residues in the CDR3. The CDR3: CASSNSDRGGYNQPQHF.

The chain recombines TRBV4-3 with TRBJ2-7; without DNA, the TCRdb call of TRBD2 cannot be checked. The germline V gene has CDR1 LGHNA and CDR2 YSLEER. This CDR3 spans 16 amino acids. The CDR3 region is CASSQDLAGGSYEQYF.

V is TRBV30 and J is TRBJ2-1; TCRdb gives TRBD2 as the D gene, but with no DNA this cannot be confirmed. The germline CDR1 and CDR2 sequences are GTSNPN and SVGIG (reference sequence). The CDR3 has 17 residues. The CDR3 reads CAWSSAAGISSYNEQFF.

This rearrangement joins TRBV4-3 to TRBJ2-3. This CDR3 spans 13 amino acids. The germline V gene encodes CDR1 LGHNA and CDR2 YSLEER. The CDR3 region is CASSQQYPDTQYF.

The chain joins TRBV12-3 or TRBV12-4 to TRBJ2-5; TCRdb calls TRBD1, which cannot be checked without DNA. This CDR3 has 14 residues. This CDR3 is CASSLVQALETQYF.

The chain recombines TRBV7-9 with TRBJ1-2; the D call of TRBD1 rests on TCRdb alone, since no DNA is present to check it. Germline V lookup: CDR1 SEHNR, CDR2 FQNEAQ (reference sequence). This CDR3 comprises 16 residues. CDR3 region: CASSRGTGTRGYGYTF.

The genes are TRBV4-3 and TRBJ2-1. The germline V gene has CDR1 LGHNA and CDR2 YSLEER. The CDR3 consists of 15 residues. The chain's CDR3 is CASSEGLSSYNEQFF.

The chain carries TRBV6-5 and TRBJ1-1. Germline V gene lookup returns CDR1 MNHEY and CDR2 SVGAGI. The CDR3 sequence is 15 residues long. The CDR3 here is CASEFRGLSNTEAFF.

The V and J genes are TRBV19 and TRBJ2-2. The germline V gene encodes CDR1 LNHDA and CDR2 SQIVND (reference sequence). The CDR3 is 13 residues long. Here the CDR3 reads CASSILIGGELFF. The full variable domain, rest sourced from reference TRBV19 and TRBJ2-2, is DGGITQSPKYLFRKEGQNVTLSCEQNLNHDAMYWYRQDPGQGLRLIYYSQIVNDFQKGDIAEGYSVSREKKESFPLTVTSAQKNPTAFYLCASSILIGGELFFGEGSRLTVL.

This chain joins TRBV20-1 and TRBJ2-3; TCRdb returns TRBD2, unconfirmable since there is no DNA. CDR1 and CDR2 from the germline V gene are DFQATT and SNEGSKA (reference sequence). The CDR3 sequence is 15 residues long. CDR3 region: CSALGLADSTDTQYF.

J is TRBJ2-7 and V is TRBV11-1. The CDR3 has 13 amino acids. Germline CDR1 and CDR2: SGHAT and FQDESV (reference sequence). The CDR3 sequence: CASSLAFTYEQYF.

This rearrangement joins TRBV12-3 or TRBV12-4 to TRBJ1-1; without DNA, the TCRdb call of TRBD1 cannot be checked. The CDR3 is 15 amino acids. The CDR3 spells CASSLFVGGNTEAFF.

The chain links TRBV29-1 to TRBJ1-1; TCRdb reports TRBD1, a call that lacks DNA to check it against. The CDR3 runs to 13 residues. Germline V gene lookup returns CDR1 SQVTM and CDR2 ANQGSEA. The CDR3 reads CSVRGQGLSEAFF. Variable domain in full (rest from reference TRBV29-1 and TRBJ1-1): SAVISQKPSRDICQRGTSLTIQCQVDSQVTMMFWYRQQPGQSLTLIATANQGSEATYESGFVIDKFPISRPNLTFSTLTVSNMSPEDSSIYLCSVRGQGLSEAFFGQGTRLTVV.

This chain connects TRBV9 to TRBJ2-7; absent DNA, TCRdb's TRBD2 call cannot be checked. The V gene's germline CDR1 is SGDLS and CDR2 YYNGEE. This CDR3 is 16 amino acids long. The CDR3 sequence is CASSVASGSTAYEQYF.

The chain recombines TRBV6-1 with TRBJ2-2; TCRdb returns TRBD1, unconfirmable since there is no DNA. This CDR3 is built from 13 residues. In germline, CDR1 is MNHNS, CDR2 SASEGT. CDR3 in amino acids: CASRSRGGGELFF.

The V and J genes are TRBV7-2 and TRBJ2-5; TCRdb's D gene call, TRBD2, goes unchecked for lack of DNA. CDR1 and CDR2 from the germline V gene are SGHTA and FQGNSA. CDR3 length: 18 amino acids. CDR3 in amino acids: CASSLDWEFAGGQGTQYF.

This sequence joins TRBV27 and TRBJ2-7; with no DNA, the TCRdb D assignment of TRBD2 cannot be verified. Germline CDR1 reads MNHEY; CDR2 reads SMNVEV (reference sequence). The CDR3 spans 15 residues. CDR3 protein: CASSLGLAGDYEQYF.

The chain uses TRBV7-4 and TRBJ2-7; there is no DNA to check the TCRdb D call of TRBD2. Germline V CDR1 and CDR2: SGHVT, SQSDAQ. This CDR3 has 19 amino acids. CDR3 amino acids: CASRPGGERGGLSSYEQYF.

The rearrangement links TRBV29-1 to TRBJ2-7; the D gene TCRdb calls, TRBD1, cannot be checked with no DNA. Germline V gene lookup returns CDR1 SQVTM and CDR2 ANQGSEA. The length of the CDR3 is 14 residues. CDR3 sequence: CSVELRDSGNGQYF.

The chain joins TRBV4-3 to TRBJ1-2; checking the TCRdb D call of TRBD1 is not possible without DNA. Germline-derived CDR1 and CDR2 are LGHNA and YSLEER. CDR3 length: 15 amino acids. Here the CDR3 reads CASSPGRGEPYGYTF.

V and J are TRBV5-1 and TRBJ2-1; checking the TCRdb D call of TRBD2 is not possible without DNA. The CDR3 extends over 16 amino acids. Per the germline V gene, CDR1 is SGHRS and CDR2 is YFSETQ. CDR3 in amino acids: CASSLVGTSAYNEQFF.

Here the CDR3 reads CASSLGGRGYNEQFF. The rearrangement links TRBV7-9 to TRBJ2-1; TCRdb proposes TRBD2, but this gene call is untestable without DNA. The CDR3 loop spans 15 amino acids. Germline V gives CDR1 SEHNR, CDR2 FQNEAQ (reference sequence).